The clone carrying this T cell receptor beta chain was seen at least ten times. Its antigen is unidentified. The PCR employed 60 Vbeta primers together with 13 Jbeta primers. Assay: immunoSEQ multiplex PCR; the TCRdb copy retains only in-frame clones and omits some. The sample yields nearly 110,000 clones, 65% to 80% seen once. This entry is derived from a study of cytomegalovirus exposure and HLA in healthy donors. Study summary: Samples from HLA-typed donors yielded about 85 million unique TCRs in an early data release. Notes on the study in general: The authors enumerated around 150 TCR beta chains as linked to cytomegalovirus. Presence/absence analyses rested on an assumption that sequencing depth was roughly uniform across donors.

This CDR3 has 13 amino acids. The V and J ends lost 3 bases and 6 bases respectively, with 10 bases between them. In germline, CDR1 is MDHEN, CDR2 SYDVKM. The rearrangement links TRBV28 to TRBJ2-3, with D possibly being TRBD1 (6 bases). The sample was PBMCs. The sequence was collected from a male donor in good health and CMV-seropositive. This CDR3 is CASSLGQGDTQYF. The CDR3 coding sequence is TGTGCCAGCAGTTTGGGGCAGGGGGATACGCAGTATTTT.